The T cell receptor (beta chain) described here comes from a study of response to subunit inactivated influenza vaccine (dated by TCRdb to 2016 to 2019). Context from the whole study: The study used deep quantitative T cell receptor repertoire profiling to track responses to a trivalent subunit inactivated influenza vaccine.

For CDR1 and CDR2, the germline V gene lists SGHTA and FQGTGA. The CDR3, cysteine through phenylalanine, is 15 amino acids long. The only DNA kept is the CDR3, 45 bases in frame from the first base. V is clipped by 5 bases and J by 4 bases, and the sequence between their germline boundaries is 18 bases long. The full study reports these points: It was suggested by the authors that each seasonal influenza vaccination may recruit only a limited number of new T cells.

Receptor amplification or capture employed RT-PCR. Sequenced using an Illumina HiSeq 2500. TCRdb reanalyzed the raw reads on its own, using fastp at Q25 for trimming and MiXCR for clone calling, and kept in-frame beta chains. CDR3 protein duplicates are merged, each entry listing the most common genes and DNA. In all, the sample holds more than 600,000 distinct CDR3 sequences, and less than 20% of those were seen once. The ten largest clones capture 9.5% to 13% of the sample. A remark on this clonotype: Its antigen has not been determined. No qualities accompany the bases; no much larger clone lies one base away.

The clonotype comes from a middle-aged man who received an inactivated influenza vaccine. Donor details come from another sample of the same person, matched by shared clones. This sample comprised PBMCs from blood, obtained 4 to 6 days after vaccination. The chain couples TRBV7-3 to TRBJ2-7; the D gene is perhaps TRBD1 or TRBD2, as each covers 6 bases. The bases read TGTGCCAGCAGCCTATATCGTCGGGGGCGGTACGAGCAGTACTTC. Its translation is CASSLYRRGRYEQYF.